This paragraph reports one TCR beta chain. This clone appeared once. This clone's antigen is unknown. Base qualities are not at hand, and no much larger clone is one base apart. After stimulus-free culture of CFSE-labeled PBMCs, the autoproliferating (CFSEdim) and non-proliferating (CFSEhi) T cell fractions were sequenced separately. Altogether, roughly 50 million CFSE-labeled PBMCs were kept in culture for 6 to 7 days with no stimulus, after which the replicate wells were combined. PBMCs were labeled with 0.5 uM CFSE and cultured in serum-free AIM-V medium without exogenous stimuli. PBMCs were obtained by Ficoll density gradient centrifugation and kept cryopreserved until use. Using a FACSAria III, live 7-AAD-negative cells were sorted, then washed with PBS and stored frozen at -80 degrees C as dry pellets. This sample was included in a study of memory B cells and T cells in multiple sclerosis (dated by TCRdb to 2017 to 2018). As for the study more broadly: The study compared TCR beta repertoires of autoproliferating peripheral T cells with brain lesion-infiltrating T cells in multiple sclerosis patients. TCR sequencing involved a couple of multiple sclerosis patients from whom brain lesions at autopsy or brain-infiltrating cells from biopsy were available. The investigation overall reported the following: Clone-set sizes varied between compartments, which affected the numbers of shared clonotypes and made normalization necessary.

The immunoSEQ Platform was used to amplify TCRbeta CDR3 regions from extracted genomic DNA. The immunoSEQ assay used multiplex PCR together with high-throughput sequencing and a bioinformatics pipeline from the vendor. The study's processing was this. Non-productive sequences and CDR3s shorter than 4 amino acids were excluded, and clonotype frequencies were recalculated for each sample. In immunoSEQ Analyzer 2.0, a clonotype counted as shared when the CDR3 amino acid, V gene and J gene sequences were identical. Repertoire overlap was normalized by dividing shared clonotype counts by the product of both clone-set sizes, with the result scaled by 1000 into arbitrary units. TCRdb took this table from immuneACCESS and kept in-frame rearrangements with V and J called. Such tables lack part of the clones; where checked against another copy, unresolved V genes explain under half of the gap, and the rest is unexplained. That table furnishes V, J and clone size, whereas the DNA furnished D and trimming. This sample has tens of thousands of clones in its table, and roughly 82% of those were observed once. 2% to 3% of the sample goes to the ten largest clones.

The CDR3, from cysteine to phenylalanine, totals 15 residues. Just CDR3 DNA is preserved here, 45 bases in frame from base 1. V is trimmed back by 3 bases and J by 6 bases, and the junction contains 6 bases that no gene match accounts for. CDR1 and CDR2 are drawn from the germline V gene: MDHEN, SYDVKM. The chain uses TRBV28 and TRBJ2-3; a stretch of 10 junction bases matches TRBD1. This TCR came from a human donor with multiple sclerosis. Specimen: PBMCs from blood kept in culture. The DNA sequence is as follows: TGTGCCAGCAGTTTGGGGACAGGGGTTACCGATACGCAGTATTTT. The translation is CASSLGTGVTDTQYF.